This paragraph covers one T cell receptor beta chain sequence. CDR3 length equals 13 residues. V was cut by 5 bases and J by 5 bases, with 13 bases left in between. Germline loops: CDR1 SSHAT, CDR2 FNYEAQ (reference sequence). In the original processing: Amplification of reference gene primers provided the estimated nucleated cell counts. Method: immunoSEQ multiplex PCR; TCRdb's copy keeps in-frame clones and lacks some. That table supplies the V and J calls and clone size; D and trimming were determined from the DNA. The data show hundreds of thousands of clones, about 90% seen once. This sample stems from a study of blood T cell repertoires in COVID-19. Study background: PBMCs, B-cell-depleted T cells, or T cells provided the cDNA or gDNA that made up the material.

This TCR came from a woman between 70 and 85 years old with COVID-19, enrolled during active disease. Input material: peripheral blood. The chain couples TRBV7-7 to TRBJ2-7, with TRBD1 as a possible D gene (5 bases). The CDR3 sequence is CASSLGRADEQYF. CDR3 bases: TGTGCCAGCAGCCTCGGCAGGGCTGACGAGCAGTACTTC.